This TCR beta chain is drawn from a study of T cell responses to AZD1222 COVID-19 vaccine. The CDR3 has 13 residues. Per the germline V gene, CDR1 is MNHEY and CDR2 is SVGAGI. The germline V and J ends were trimmed by 8 bases and 3 bases, with 10 bases remaining between them. The repertoire was sequenced with immunoSEQ multiplex PCR; TCRdb's copy has only in-frame clones and lacks some. This sample has tens of thousands of clones, with 70% to 80% found just once. Sequences were derived from peripheral blood, sampled 28 days after the second AZD1222 dose. The clonotype comes from an adult who received the AZD1222 COVID-19 vaccine. This sequence joins TRBV6-5 and TRBJ1-4; D uncertain. The DNA for the CDR3 is TGTGCCAGCCGCAAAGGACCTAATGAAAAACTGTTTTTT. Translation: CASRKGPNEKLFF.